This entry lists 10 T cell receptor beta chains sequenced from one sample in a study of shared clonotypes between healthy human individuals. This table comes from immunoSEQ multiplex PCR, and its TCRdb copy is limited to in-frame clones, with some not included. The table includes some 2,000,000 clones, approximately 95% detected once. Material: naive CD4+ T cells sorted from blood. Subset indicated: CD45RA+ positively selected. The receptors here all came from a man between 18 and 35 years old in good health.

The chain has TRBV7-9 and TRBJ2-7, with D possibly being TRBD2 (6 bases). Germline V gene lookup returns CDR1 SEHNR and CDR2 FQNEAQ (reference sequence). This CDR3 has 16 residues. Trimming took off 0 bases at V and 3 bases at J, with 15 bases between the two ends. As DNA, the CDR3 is TGTGCCAGCAGCTTAGCCCTGGGTGGGGACTTCTACGAGCAGTACTTC. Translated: CASSLALGGDFYEQYF.

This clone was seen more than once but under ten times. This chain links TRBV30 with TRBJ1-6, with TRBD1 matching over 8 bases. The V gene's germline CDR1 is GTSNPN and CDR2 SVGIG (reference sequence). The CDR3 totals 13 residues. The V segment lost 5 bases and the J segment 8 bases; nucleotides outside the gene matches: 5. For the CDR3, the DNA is TGTGCCTGGGCGGGACAGGCCTATTCACCCCTCCACTTT. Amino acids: CAWAGQAYSPLHF.

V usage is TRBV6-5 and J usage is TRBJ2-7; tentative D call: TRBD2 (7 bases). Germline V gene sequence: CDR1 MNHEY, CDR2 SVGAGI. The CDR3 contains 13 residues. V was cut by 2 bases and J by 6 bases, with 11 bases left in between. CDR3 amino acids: CASSYLGGLEQYF. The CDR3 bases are TGTGCCAGCAGTTACCTCGGGGGGCTCGAGCAGTACTTC.

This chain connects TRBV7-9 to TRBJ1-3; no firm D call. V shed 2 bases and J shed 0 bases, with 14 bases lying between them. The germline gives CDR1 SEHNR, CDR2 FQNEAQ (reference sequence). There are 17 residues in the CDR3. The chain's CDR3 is CASSLTGVKISGNTIYF. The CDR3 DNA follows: TGTGCCAGCAGCTTAACCGGCGTAAAAATCTCTGGAAACACCATATATTTT.

The CDR3 nucleotides read TGTGCCAGCAGCGGGGGGAGTCTAGTCGAGGTGACCCAGTACTTC. It encodes CASSGGSLVEVTQYF. The V call is TRBV7-8, the J call TRBJ2-5, with D tentatively TRBD2 (6 bases). This CDR3 contains 15 residues. In germline, CDR1 is SGHVS, CDR2 FQNEAQ. Trimming took off 5 bases at V and 7 bases at J, with 20 bases between the two ends.

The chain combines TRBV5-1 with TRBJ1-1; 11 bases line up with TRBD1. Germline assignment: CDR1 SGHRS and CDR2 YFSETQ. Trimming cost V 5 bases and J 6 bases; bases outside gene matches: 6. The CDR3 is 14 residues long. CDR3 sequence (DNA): TGCGCCAGCAGTCCGGGACAGGGGGGAGCTGAAGCTTTCTTT. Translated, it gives CASSPGQGGAEAFF.

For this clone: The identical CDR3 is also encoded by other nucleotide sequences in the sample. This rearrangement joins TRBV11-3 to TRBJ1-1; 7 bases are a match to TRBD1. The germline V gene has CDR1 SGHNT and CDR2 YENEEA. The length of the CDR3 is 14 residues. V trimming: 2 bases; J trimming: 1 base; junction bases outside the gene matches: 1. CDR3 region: CASSLQGENTEAFF. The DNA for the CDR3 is TGTGCCAGCAGCTTACAGGGGGAGAACACTGAAGCTTTCTTT.

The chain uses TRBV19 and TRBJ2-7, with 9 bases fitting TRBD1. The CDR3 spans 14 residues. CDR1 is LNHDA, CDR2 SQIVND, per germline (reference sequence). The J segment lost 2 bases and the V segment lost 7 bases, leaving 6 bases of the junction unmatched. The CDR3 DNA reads TGTGCCAGTATGGCCGGACAGGGGCCCTACGAGCAGTACTTC. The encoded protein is CASMAGQGPYEQYF.

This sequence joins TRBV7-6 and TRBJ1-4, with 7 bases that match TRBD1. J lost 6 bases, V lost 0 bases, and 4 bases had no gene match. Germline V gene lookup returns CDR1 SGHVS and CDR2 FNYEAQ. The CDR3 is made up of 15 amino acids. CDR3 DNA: TGTGCCAGCAGCTTAGCAGGACAGGCCGATGAAAAACTGTTTTTT. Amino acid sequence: CASSLAGQADEKLFF. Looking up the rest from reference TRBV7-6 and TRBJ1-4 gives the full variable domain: GAGVSQSPRYKVTKRGQDVALRCDPISGHVSLYWYRQALGQGPEFLTYFNYEAQQDKSGLPNDRFSAERPEGSISTLTIQRTEQRDSAMYRCASSLAGQADEKLFFGSGTQLSVL.

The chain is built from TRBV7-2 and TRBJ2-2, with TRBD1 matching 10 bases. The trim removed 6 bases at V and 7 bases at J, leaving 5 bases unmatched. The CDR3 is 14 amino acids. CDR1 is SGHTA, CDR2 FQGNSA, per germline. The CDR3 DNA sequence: TGTGCCAGCAGGAGACAGGGGGCCGTCGGGGAGCTGTTTTTT. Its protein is CASRRQGAVGELFF.